Listed below are T cell receptor beta chains from one sample, sequenced in a study of T cells in narcolepsy. TCRdb keeps only in-frame clones here, not all; method: immunoSEQ multiplex PCR. The sample yields 25,000 to 35,000 clones, roughly nine tenths seen once. The specimen sequenced was CD45RA- memory CD4+ T cells from PBMCs. The receptors shown here come from a human donor with narcolepsy. Each CDR3 is given with its conserved first and last residue. D genes are given only for firm matches. Some rows mark clone size as missing; the rest say once, few, many or name a class of expanded clone.

>.|.|TRBV15|TRBJ2-3
TGTGCCACCAGCAGAGACCCCATGGGGGAGGACCGCACAGATACGCAGTATTTT
CATSRDPMGEDRTDTQYF
>.|.|TRBV7-9|TRBJ2-5
TGTGCCAGCAGCTTCCACGGGAGAGGGGAGACCCAGTACTTC
CASSFHGRGETQYF
>.|TRBD2|TRBV11-2|TRBJ2-1
TGTGCCAGCAGCCGCCGGACTAGCGGCTTGGGGAATGAGCAGTTCTTC
CASSRRTSGLGNEQFF
>.|.|TRBV30|TRBJ2-1
TGTGCCTGGAGTGCAACCCTTATCTCCTACAATGAGCAGTTCTTC
CAWSATLISYNEQFF
>.|.|TRBV20-1|TRBJ2-7
TGCAGTGCTTCTCGGGCGGGTCAGGCGGACTTC
CSASRAGQADF
>.|.|TRBV6-5|TRBJ1-5
TGTGCCAGCAAGGCGGGGCTCTATAGCAATCAGCCCCAGCATTTT
CASKAGLYSNQPQHF
>.|.|TRBV30|TRBJ1-4
TGTGCCTGGAGGTCCCCGGGGGCGAATAATGAAAAACTGTTTTTT
CAWRSPGANNEKLFF
>.|TRBD1|TRBV19|TRBJ1-4
TGTGCCAGCGCGGGACAGGGGGTAGGAATCGGTGAAAAACTGTTTTTT
CASAGQGVGIGEKLFF
>few|.|TRBV19|TRBJ1-5
TGTGCCAGTGGACAGTACTATCAGCCCCAGCATTTT
CASGQYYQPQHF
>.|.|TRBV29-1|TRBJ1-1
TGCAGCGTTGCCGGGGCGGGGGGCACTGAAGCTTTCTTT
CSVAGAGGTEAFF
>.|.|TRBV27|TRBJ1-4
TGTGCCAGCAGTTTACCCGGTCATGGGGAAAAACTGTTTTTT
CASSLPGHGEKLFF
>once|.|TRBV5-4|TRBJ1-1
TGTGCCAGCAGCATAGAAGCTGAAGCTTTCTTT
CASSIEAEAFF
>.|.|TRBV7-2|TRBJ2-7
TGTGCCAGCAGCTTCTCCTACGACCGAGCCTACGAGCAGTACTTC
CASSFSYDRAYEQYF
>.|.|TRBV18|TRBJ1-1
TGTGCCAGCTCACCATGGGAACTACAGGGAACTGAAGCTTTCTTT
CASSPWELQGTEAFF
>.|.|TRBV6-5|TRBJ2-4
TGTGCCAGCAGTTACTCGAGAGGGGGTTACATTCAGTACTTC
CASSYSRGGYIQYF
>.|.|TRBV30|TRBJ2-7
TGTGCCTGGAGTGAGGGCGGGACACGGTCCTACGAGCAGTACTTC
CAWSEGGTRSYEQYF
>few|.|TRBV10-1|TRBJ2-2
TGCGCCAGCAGTATGGAAGAGGGGTCAGGCGGGGAGCTGTTTTTT
CASSMEEGSGGELFF
>.|.|TRBV5-6|TRBJ1-3
TGTGCCAGCAGCCTAAGGAGGGTATTCTCTGGAAACACCATATATTTT
CASSLRRVFSGNTIYF
>.|.|TRBV5-1|TRBJ1-5
TGCGCCAGCAGCTTGACCAAGGGTGTCCGTGCCATGTATAGCAATCAGCCCCAGCATTTT
CASSLTKGVRAMYSNQPQHF
>.|.|TRBV5-1|TRBJ2-7
TGCGCCAGCAGCGAAGGGATTATCTACGAGCAGTACTTC
CASSEGIIYEQYF
>.|.|TRBV19|TRBJ1-4
TGTGCCAGTAGTTCCGGGTCAGTGCCGGAAAAACTGTTTTTT
CASSSGSVPEKLFF
>.|TRBD2|TRBV4-1|TRBJ2-2
TGCGCCAGCAGCGATAGCGGGAGGGGAACCGGGGAGCTGTTTTTT
CASSDSGRGTGELFF
>.|.|TRBV28|TRBJ1-2
TGTGCCAGCAGTTTCCGAGGGGGAGCGGGGGGCTACACCTTC
CASSFRGGAGGYTF
>.|.|TRBV2|TRBJ1-5
TGTGCCAGCAGTGACGCGGGGGGCGGGGGTAGCAATCAGCCCCAGCATTTT
CASSDAGGGGSNQPQHF
>.|.|TRBV14|TRBJ2-2
TGTGCCAGCAGCGCGGGACAGCACACCGGGGAGCTGTTTTTT
CASSAGQHTGELFF
>.|.|TRBV6-5|TRBJ1-2
TGTGCCAGCAGACTGACTTACAGGGAAAACTATGGCTACACCTTC
CASRLTYRENYGYTF
>.|.|TRBV6-6|TRBJ2-3
TGTGCCAGCAGCCACGAGGTGGACACAGATACGCAGTATTTT
CASSHEVDTDTQYF
>once|TRBD1|TRBV6-1|TRBJ1-1
TGTGCCAGCAGAGACAGGGGGCGAACTGAAGCTTTCTTT
CASRDRGRTEAFF
>.|.|TRBV7-9|TRBJ2-7
TGTGCCAGCAGCTTACATGGGGGCCCATGGGAGCAGTACTTC
CASSLHGGPWEQYF
>.|TRBD1|TRBV10-3|TRBJ1-4
TGTGCCATCAGCCTCACAGGGGGCAGTGAAAAACTGTTTTTT
CAISLTGGSEKLFF
>once|.|TRBV6-5|TRBJ2-7
TGTGCCAGCAGTGCGACATACTACGAGCAGTACTTC
CASSATYYEQYF
>.|TRBD2|TRBV28|TRBJ2-7
TGTGCCAGCAGTCCCCCATCCCGACTAGCGGGATTGGGGGAGCAGTACTTC
CASSPPSRLAGLGEQYF
>.|TRBD1|TRBV29-1|TRBJ1-5
TGCAGCGTTGAAGATCGGGACAGATACTATAGCAATCAGCCCCAGCATTTT
CSVEDRDRYYSNQPQHF
>.|.|TRBV5-6|TRBJ1-2
TGTGCCAGCAGCCCAGACACGGGAGGCTACACCTTC
CASSPDTGGYTF
>.|.|TRBV5-6|TRBJ1-2
TGTGCCAGCATCGAAGATATTTTGGGGGAAACCGTATCAGGCTACACCTTC
CASIEDILGETVSGYTF
>.|TRBD1|TRBV30|TRBJ2-5
TGTGCCTGGAGTGTACGGGGGACAGGGCTCGAAGAGACCCAGTACTTC
CAWSVRGTGLEETQYF
>.|.|TRBV7-9|TRBJ2-5
TGTGCCAGCAGCTTACTGTTAGGAGGGGCAATAGAGACCCAGTACTTC
CASSLLLGGAIETQYF
>.|.|TRBV7-9|TRBJ2-1
TGTGCCAGCAGCTTAGGAAACAATGAGCAGTTCTTC
CASSLGNNEQFF
>.|.|TRBV5-1|TRBJ2-3
TGCGCCAGCAGCCCTTGGCTAGGGAGCACAGATACGCAGTATTTT
CASSPWLGSTDTQYF
>.|.|TRBV5-1|TRBJ2-2
TGCGCCAGCAAAAGACAAACGAACACCGGGGAGCTGTTTTTT
CASKRQTNTGELFF
>.|.|TRBV10-1|TRBJ1-4
TGCGCCAGCACCCCAGGGCGGATAATTGCAACTAATGAAAAACTGTTTTTT
CASTPGRIIATNEKLFF
>.|.|TRBV7-6|TRBJ1-3
TGTGCCAGCAGCCCCCTATCAGGGGCGATCTCTGGAAACACCATATATTTT
CASSPLSGAISGNTIYF
>.|TRBD2|TRBV12-5|TRBJ2-1
TGTGCTAGTGGTCAAACTAGCGGGGAGAGAAGGTCCTACAATGAGCAGTTCTTC
CASGQTSGERRSYNEQFF
>.|.|TRBV2|TRBJ2-2
TGTGCAGTGGGACCGGACACCGGGGAGCTGTTTTTT
CAVGPDTGELFF
>.|.|TRBV5-5|TRBJ1-1
TGTGCCAGCAGCCCGAGGTGGGGAGGGGAAGCTTTCTTT
CASSPRWGGEAFF
>.|TRBD1|TRBV7-6|TRBJ1-6
TGTGCCAGCAGCTTAGACAGGGGTTGGTCACCCCTCCACTTT
CASSLDRGWSPLHF
>.|.|TRBV11-2|TRBJ2-1
TGTGCCAGCAGCTTAGATCGGCTAGCCACCTACAATGAGCAGTTCTTC
CASSLDRLATYNEQFF
>.|.|TRBV28|TRBJ1-4
TGTGCCAGCAGTTTCATTGGGGGTGGTTCTAATGAAAAACTGTTTTTT
CASSFIGGGSNEKLFF
>.|.|TRBV6-1|TRBJ1-1
TGTGCCAGCACCTGGACAGTGAACACTGAAGCTTTCTTT
CASTWTVNTEAFF
>.|TRBD1|TRBV29-1|TRBJ2-1
TGCAGCGTTGCCACTAGGGGGCGCATGATCAATGAGCAGTTCTTC
CSVATRGRMINEQFF
>.|.|TRBV6-1|TRBJ2-5
TGTGCCAGCAGTGGGGGGATACAGCTCCAGGGGCAAGAGACCCAGTACTTC
CASSGGIQLQGQETQYF
>.|.|TRBV7-9|TRBJ2-5
TGTGCCAGCAGCCCTCGGAGGGGCGAGACCCAGTACTTC
CASSPRRGETQYF
>.|TRBD1|TRBV7-9|TRBJ2-7
TGTGCCAGCAGGATGGGACAGGGAACGTACGAGCAGTACTTC
CASRMGQGTYEQYF
>once|.|TRBV7-3|TRBJ1-1
TGTGCCAGCAGCTTAATTGAAGTTTTGGGGGCTGAAGCTTTCTTT
CASSLIEVLGAEAFF
>.|.|TRBV6-5|TRBJ1-1
TGTGCCAGCAGCCCTCGGGGAGTAGGGGCCACTGAAGCTTTCTTT
CASSPRGVGATEAFF
>.|TRBD2|TRBV5-1|TRBJ2-1
TGCGCCAGCAGCTTGAGCGGGAGAGGATACAATGAGCAGTTCTTC
CASSLSGRGYNEQFF
>.|TRBD2|TRBV29-1|TRBJ2-3
TGCAGCGTTGCGTTCGGGGGGACGGATACGCAGTATTTT
CSVAFGGTDTQYF
>.|.|TRBV5-1|TRBJ2-1
TGCGCCAGCAGCTTGGAGGTAGCGCTCGCCAATGAGCAGTTCTTC
CASSLEVALANEQFF
>.|.|TRBV25-1|TRBJ1-4
TGTGCCAGCAGTAGGGACACCGGACGGTTTGAAAAACTGTTTTTT
CASSRDTGRFEKLFF